This T cell receptor beta chain was documented in a study of Ad26.COV2.S vaccination and SARS-CoV-2 variants. For the study at large: Into the muscle, Ad26.COV2.S was dosed once or twice, 56 days apart.

Germline V gene data show CDR1 as LNHDA and CDR2 as SQIVND (reference sequence). This CDR3 is 16 amino acids long. The J segment lost 0 bases and the V segment lost 3 bases, leaving 2 bases of the junction unmatched. The count of this clone is one. Its antigen is still unknown. The treatment here: about 20 received Ad26.COV2.S at low or high dose, single or two shots; about 5 received placebo; per-sample allocation not given. The samples were gathered on day 63 after the first injection of vaccine or placebo. Findings and limits, study-wide: In vaccinated individuals, spike-specific CD8+ and CD4+ T cell responses reportedly displayed substantial breadth. Total responses of T cells may have been underestimated by the analyses of TCR breadth and depth. Placebo recipients showed lower spike-specific TCR breadth than vaccinees.

Here immunoSEQ multiplex PCR was the method, and the copy in TCRdb shows in-frame clones only, minus some. Here the sample spans fewer than 600,000 clones, 80% to 90% being singletons. The sequence came from a person aged 18-60 years who received the Ad26.COV2.S COVID-19 vaccine or a placebo. This chain connects TRBV19 to TRBJ2-4, with 10 positions matching TRBD1. The specimen comprised peripheral blood, sampled in a trial of Ad26.COV2.S vaccine versus placebo. The CDR3 here is CASSMGQGIAKNIQYF. The DNA of the CDR3 is TGTGCCAGTAGTATGGGACAGGGGATAGCCAAAAACATTCAGTACTTC. Full variable domain (outside the CDR3, taken from reference TRBV19 and TRBJ2-4): DGGITQSPKYLFRKEGQNVTLSCEQNLNHDAMYWYRQDPGQGLRLIYYSQIVNDFQKGDIAEGYSVSREKKESFPLTVTSAQKNPTAFYLCASSMGQGIAKNIQYFGAGTRLSVL.